The 14 T cell receptor beta chains below come from one sample, sequenced in a study of human T cells and chemical hapten exposure. One entry per CDR3 protein, called by TCRdb with MiXCR from the RACE reads. Of a few hundred thousand distinct CDR3 sequences in the sample, around 6% were seen once. Regarding time point: patch test 2, 6 weeks after DPC sensitization. Treatment indicated: therapeutic diphenylcyclopropenone sensitization with weekly scalp DPC. This sample comprised whole blood, obtained in connection with sensitization to the hapten diphenylcyclopropenone (DPC). The receptors come from a woman between 18 and 30 years old with alopecia areata. Some clones in this sample may be carry-over from other donors' samples.

This chain links TRBV4-3 with TRBJ2-5, with no clear D. The CDR3 runs 13 residues. V lost 1 base and J lost 3, with 6 bases in between. Germline assignment: CDR1 LGHNA and CDR2 YSLEER. CDR3 coding DNA: TGCGCCAGCAGCCAAGGAGGCAAAGAGACCCAGTACTTC. Translating gives CASSQGGKETQYF.

This clonotype was counted ten times or more. The rearrangement links TRBV29-1 to TRBJ2-2; D is uncertain. The germline V and J ends were trimmed by 5 bases and 5 bases, with 9 bases remaining between them. The CDR3 runs 12 residues. Germline CDR1 and CDR2: SQVTM and ANQGSEA. CDR3 sequence (DNA): TGCAGCGTTAGACTGGAGACCGGGGAGCTGTTTTTT. This codes for CSVRLETGELFF.

This clonotype was recorded a few times. This chain connects TRBV29-1 to TRBJ2-1, with a weak D call TRBD2 (5 bases). This CDR3 contains 14 residues. The V and J ends lost 5 bases and 0 bases respectively, with 11 bases between them. CDR1 and CDR2 from the germline V gene are SQVTM and ANQGSEA. The CDR3 DNA reads TGCAGCGTTCCCCTAGCCAGCTCCTACAATGAGCAGTTCTTC. Translation: CSVPLASSYNEQFF.

This clonotype was seen repeatedly, ten times or more. V is TRBV6-5 and J is TRBJ1-1; TRBD1 might be the D (6 bases). V was cut by 7 bases and J by 2 bases, with 17 bases left in between. CDR1 is MNHEY and CDR2 is SVGAGI in the germline V gene. The length of the CDR3 is 15 residues. CDR3 DNA sequence: TGTGCCAGCATGGAACTACAGGGACCCAACACTGAAGCTTTCTTT. It encodes CASMELQGPNTEAFF.

The table lists this clonotype with many counts. The chain carries TRBV20-1 and TRBJ1-1; 7 bases are a match to TRBD1. Germline CDR1 is DFQATT and CDR2 is SNEGSKA (reference sequence). The CDR3 is 12 residues long. V trimming: 5 bases; J trimming: 7 bases; junction bases outside the gene matches: 7. The CDR3 reads CSAGSRDSEAFF. CDR3 DNA sequence: TGCAGTGCTGGTTCTCGGGACAGTGAAGCTTTCTTT.

This clonotype was seen repeatedly, ten times or more. The chain recombines TRBV7-6 with TRBJ2-3; D uncertain. The CDR3 has 12 amino acids. In germline, CDR1 is SGHVS, CDR2 FNYEAQ. V dropped 4 bases and J dropped 6 bases, with 8 bases sitting between them. The CDR3 spells CASSSRGDTQYF. CDR3 in DNA: TGTGCCAGCAGCTCCCGTGGGGATACGCAGTATTTT. The full variable domain, rest sourced from reference TRBV7-6 and TRBJ2-3, is GAGVSQSPRYKVTKRGQDVALRCDPISGHVSLYWYRQALGQGPEFLTYFNYEAQQDKSGLPNDRFSAERPEGSISTLTIQRTEQRDSAMYRCASSSRGDTQYFGPGTRLTVL.

The CDR3: CASSAIGQGRYNEQFF. Written as DNA, the CDR3 is TGTGCCAGCAGTGCCATTGGACAGGGGCGCTACAATGAGCAGTTCTTC. The rearrangement links TRBV6-1 to TRBJ2-1; 9 bases map to TRBD1. The CDR3 has 16 residues. J was trimmed by 3 bases and V by 4 bases; bases with no gene match: 7. In germline, CDR1 is MNHNS, CDR2 SASEGT.

This clonotype has ten or more counts. The rearrangement joins TRBV28 to TRBJ1-5; 10 bases map to TRBD1. V shed 6 bases, J shed 5 bases, and the junction held 7 bases outside the gene matches. CDR1 and CDR2 from the germline V gene are MDHEN and SYDVKM. The CDR3 contains 15 residues. CDR3 DNA: TGTGCCAGCAGCAGCAGGGGACAGGGGTATCAGCCCCAGCATTTT. It encodes CASSSRGQGYQPQHF.

The table lists this clonotype with many counts. The chain links TRBV11-1 to TRBJ2-3, with D possibly being TRBD1 (6 bases). Between the trimmed V and J ends, which lost 4 bases and 5 bases, there was a span of 16 bases. Looked up from germline, CDR1 is SGHAT and CDR2 is FQDESV (reference sequence). The CDR3 spans 15 residues. The chain's CDR3 is CASSSEQGIGDTQYF. The CDR3 DNA reads as TGTGCCAGCAGCTCCGAACAGGGTATTGGAGATACGCAGTATTTT. Together with reference TRBV11-1 and TRBJ2-3, the CDR3 gives the full variable domain: EAEVAQSPRYKITEKSQAVAFWCDPISGHATLYWYRQILGQGPELLVQFQDESVVDDSQLPKDRFSAERLKGVDSTLKIQPAELGDSAMYLCASSSEQGIGDTQYFGPGTRLTVL.

The table lists this clonotype with a few counts. This chain links TRBV27 with TRBJ2-5; 11 bases agree with TRBD1. Trimming at V came to 6 bases and at J to 2 bases, leaving 5 bases not matched to a gene. This CDR3 contains 15 residues. Germline lookup yields CDR1 MNHEY and CDR2 SMNVEV (reference sequence). The CDR3 region is CASRLDRGRQETQYF. The DNA for the CDR3 is TGTGCCAGCAGACTGGACAGGGGGCGTCAAGAGACCCAGTACTTC.

This clonotype was picked up many times. The chain recombines TRBV7-9 with TRBJ1-6; D is uncertain. The V gene lost 2 bases and the J gene lost 5 bases, with 1 base spanning the gap. This CDR3 contains 12 residues. Per germline, CDR1 SEHNR and CDR2 FQNEAQ (reference sequence). This chain's CDR3 is CASSLNNSPLHF. CDR3 DNA sequence: TGTGCCAGCAGCTTAAATAATTCACCCCTCCACTTT.

This clonotype was observed at least ten times. This chain joins TRBV3-1 and TRBJ1-5; 8 bases match TRBD1. Germline trimming cut 2 bases from V and 5 bases from J; bases unmatched to any gene: 5. The CDR3 length is 15 residues. Germline V gives CDR1 LGHDT, CDR2 YNNKEL (reference sequence). In DNA form, the CDR3 reads TGTGCCAGCAGCCAACGGACAGGGTTGGATCAGCCCCAGCATTTT. Amino acids: CASSQRTGLDQPQHF.

V and J are TRBV5-5 and TRBJ2-1; TRBD1 is a possible D gene (5 bases). Germline assignment: CDR1 SGHKS and CDR2 YYEKEE (reference sequence). V lost 1 base and J lost 8, with 10 bases in between. The CDR3 is 13 amino acids. The CDR3, as DNA: TGTGCCAGCAGCTTGAGCAGGGCCCATGAGCAGTTCTTC. This sequence encodes CASSLSRAHEQFF.

This chain connects TRBV25-1 to TRBJ2-7; TRBD1 aligns across 8 bases. CDR1 is MGHDK, CDR2 SYGVNS, per germline. V shed 2 bases, J shed 6 bases, and the junction held 6 bases outside the gene matches. The CDR3 has 14 amino acids. CDR3 amino acids: CASSEPRTGSEQYF. The CDR3 bases are TGTGCCAGCAGTGAACCCCGGACAGGGAGCGAGCAGTACTTC.